This TCR beta chain is drawn from a study of blood T cell repertoires in COVID-19. Study at large: Material from acute and convalescent COVID-19 was sourced from the United States, Italy and Spain.

Trimming at V came to 4 bases and at J to 2 bases, leaving 5 bases not matched to a gene. Germline lookup yields CDR1 SGHKS and CDR2 YYEKEE (reference sequence). The CDR3 loop spans 15 amino acids. Measured with immunoSEQ multiplex PCR; TCRdb has only the in-frame clones, and not every one. The sample records approximately 240,000 clones, 70% to 85% being singletons. This TCR was sampled from a woman in her forties with active or convalescent COVID-19. The sequenced sample consisted of peripheral blood. The chain combines TRBV5-5 with TRBJ2-2; 7 bases are shared with TRBD1. The CDR3 bases are TGTGCCAGCAGCCCGGGACAGTTAAACACCGGGGAGCTGTTTTTT. This sequence encodes CASSPGQLNTGELFF.